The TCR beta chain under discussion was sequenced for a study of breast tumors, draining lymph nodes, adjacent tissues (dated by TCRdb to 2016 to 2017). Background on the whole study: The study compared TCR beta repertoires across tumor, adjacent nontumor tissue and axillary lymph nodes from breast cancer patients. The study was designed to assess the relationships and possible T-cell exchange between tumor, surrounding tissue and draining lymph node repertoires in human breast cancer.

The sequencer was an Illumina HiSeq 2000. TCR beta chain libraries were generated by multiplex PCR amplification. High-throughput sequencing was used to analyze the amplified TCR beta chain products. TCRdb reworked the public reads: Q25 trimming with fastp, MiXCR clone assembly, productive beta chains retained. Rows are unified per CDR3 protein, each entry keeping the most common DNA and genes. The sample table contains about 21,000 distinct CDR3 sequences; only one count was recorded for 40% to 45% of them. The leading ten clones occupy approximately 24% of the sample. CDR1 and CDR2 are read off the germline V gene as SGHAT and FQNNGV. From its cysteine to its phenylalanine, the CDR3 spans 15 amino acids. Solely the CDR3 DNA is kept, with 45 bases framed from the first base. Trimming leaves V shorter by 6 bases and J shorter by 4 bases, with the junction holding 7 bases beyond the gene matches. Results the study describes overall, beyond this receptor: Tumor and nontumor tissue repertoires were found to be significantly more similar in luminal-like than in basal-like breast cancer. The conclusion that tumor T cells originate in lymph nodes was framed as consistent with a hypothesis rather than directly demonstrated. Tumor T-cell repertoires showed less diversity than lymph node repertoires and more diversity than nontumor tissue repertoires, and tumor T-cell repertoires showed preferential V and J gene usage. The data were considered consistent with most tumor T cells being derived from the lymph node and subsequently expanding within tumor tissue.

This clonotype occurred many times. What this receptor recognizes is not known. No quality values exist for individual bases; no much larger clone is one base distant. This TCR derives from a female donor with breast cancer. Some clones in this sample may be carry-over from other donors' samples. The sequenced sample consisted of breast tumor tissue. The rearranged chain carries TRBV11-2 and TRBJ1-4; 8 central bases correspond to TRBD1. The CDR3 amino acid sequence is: CASRVGQGGNEKLFF. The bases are TGTGCCAGCAGGGTCGGACAGGGCGGTAATGAAAAACTGTTTTTT.